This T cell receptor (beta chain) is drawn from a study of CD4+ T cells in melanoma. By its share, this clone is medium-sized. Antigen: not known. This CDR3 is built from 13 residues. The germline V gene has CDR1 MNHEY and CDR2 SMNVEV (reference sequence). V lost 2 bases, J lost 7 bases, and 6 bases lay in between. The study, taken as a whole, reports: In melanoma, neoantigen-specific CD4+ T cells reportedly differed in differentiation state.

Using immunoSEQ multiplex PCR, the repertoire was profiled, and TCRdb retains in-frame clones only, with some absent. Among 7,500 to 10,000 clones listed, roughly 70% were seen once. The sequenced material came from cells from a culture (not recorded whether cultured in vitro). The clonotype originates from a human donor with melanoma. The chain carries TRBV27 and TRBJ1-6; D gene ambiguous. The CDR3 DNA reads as TGTGCCAGCAGTTTAGGGTTCAATTCACCCCTCCACTTT. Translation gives CASSLGFNSPLHF.